This note documents a single TCR beta chain sequence. The germline CDR1 and CDR2 sequences are MGHRA and YSYEKL. This CDR3 has 14 amino acids. J was trimmed by 2 bases and V by 1 base; bases with no gene match: 2. The method was immunoSEQ multiplex PCR; TCRdb's version includes in-frame clones alone and lacks a portion of them. The profile shows about 160,000 clones, 85% to 95% of them singletons. This record belongs to a study of blood T cell repertoires in COVID-19. Study-level background: COVID-19 samples, acute and convalescent, were from the United States, Italy and Spain.

The sequencing sample was made of peripheral blood. The receptor comes from a man in his fifties or sixties with acute or convalescent COVID-19. The rearrangement links TRBV4-1 to TRBJ2-7; 7 positions agree with TRBD2. CDR3 nucleotides: TGCGCCAGCAGCCAAGCGGCGGGGGCCTACGAGCAGTACGTC. Its protein is CASSQAAGAYEQYV.